Below are 32 T cell receptor beta chains sequenced from a single sample in a study of blood T cell repertoires in COVID-19 (dated by TCRdb to the early 2020s). The library was generated by the immunoSEQ multiplex PCR assay. The immuneACCESS repertoire file appears here via TCRdb, limited to in-frame rearrangements. These files lack a portion of the clones; in checked studies, under half of the deficit traces to unresolved V genes, and the cause of the others is not known. The sample contains approximately 140,000 clones, about four fifths of them found a single time. More than 1.5% of the sample lies in the top ten. The sequencing input was peripheral blood. The receptors originated from a human donor in a cohort sampled during active COVID-19.

The V call is TRBV10-3, the J call TRBJ1-1, with D perhaps TRBD1 (5 bases). Germline CDR1 is ENHRY and CDR2 is SYGVKD. CDR3 size: 16 residues. The V and J ends lost 1 base and 1 base respectively, with 13 bases between them. The CDR3 reads CAISEFGGERNTEAFF. The CDR3 nucleotides are TGTGCCATCAGTGAGTTTGGGGGGGAGAGGAACACTGAAGCTTTCTTT.

The chain couples TRBV28 to TRBJ2-7; 8 bases fit TRBD2. This CDR3 contains 14 residues. CDR1 and CDR2 from the germline V gene are MDHEN and SYDVKM. The V and J ends lost 8 bases and 6 bases, in that order; junction bases with no gene match: 12. The CDR3 loop is CASHIAGKRFEQYF. The CDR3 bases are TGTGCCAGCCATATAGCGGGAAAGCGGTTCGAGCAGTACTTC.

This clone was counted between two and nine times. The chain recombines TRBV6-1 with TRBJ2-7; 7 bases are shared with TRBD2. The CDR3 consists of 17 residues. The ends lost 1 base at V and 3 bases at J; junction bases unmatched: 12. Per germline, CDR1 MNHNS and CDR2 SASEGT. CDR3 nucleotide sequence: TGTGCCAGCAGTGAAGTAGGGACTATCCCGAAAATCTACGAGCAGTACTTC. It codes for CASSEVGTIPKIYEQYF.

The chain couples TRBV25-1 to TRBJ2-3, with 8 bases aligning to TRBD1. The CDR3 consists of 15 residues. Germline CDR1 MGHDK, CDR2 SYGVNS. V shed 7 bases and J 6 bases; nucleotides not matched to a gene: 12. CDR3 coding DNA: TGTGCCAGCAATAAATTCGGGACAGGAGAGGATACGCAGTATTTT. Translation gives CASNKFGTGEDTQYF.

This chain uses TRBV15 with TRBJ2-5; possibly TRBD1 for D (6 bases). The CDR3 covers 16 residues. V lost 0 bases to trimming and J lost 8 bases, with 19 bases between them. The germline CDR1 and CDR2 sequences are LNHNV and YYDKDF (reference sequence). CDR3 bases: TGTGCCACCAGCAGAGAAGACGTCGGCTTAGGGGGAACCCAGTACTTC. Translating gives CATSREDVGLGGTQYF.

The chain uses TRBV28 and TRBJ2-7; possible D gene TRBD1, 5 bases. V dropped 5 bases and J dropped 2 bases, with 10 bases sitting between them. The CDR3 covers 13 residues. The germline V gene has CDR1 MDHEN and CDR2 SYDVKM. This chain's CDR3 is CASSPGQTYEQYF. Written as DNA, the CDR3 is TGTGCCAGCAGTCCCGGACAAACCTACGAGCAGTACTTC.

The chain links TRBV7-9 to TRBJ2-3; 10 bases are a match to TRBD1. J was trimmed by 1 base and V by 5 bases; bases with no gene match: 15. Germline V CDR1 and CDR2: SEHNR, FQNEAQ (reference sequence). This CDR3 comprises 19 residues. The DNA of the CDR3 is TGTGCCAGCAGCCAACGGACAGGGGGGCGGATACGGGGCACAGATACGCAGTATTTT. Its protein is CASSQRTGGRIRGTDTQYF.

Only a few counts were recorded for this clone. Here the CDR3 DNA reads TGTGCCAGCAGCCCCCGACAGGGCGGAGGAGAAAAACTGTTTTTT. It is translated as CASSPRQGGGEKLFF. The J gene is TRBJ1-4, the V gene TRBV7-6, with TRBD1 identical over 7 bases. V lost 5 bases, J lost 8 bases, and 11 bases stayed unmatched. Germline V lookup: CDR1 SGHVS, CDR2 FNYEAQ. This CDR3 is 15 amino acids long.

V gene TRBV28 combines with J gene TRBJ1-2; 8 nucleotides agree with TRBD1. The CDR3 contains 14 residues. Germline V lookup: CDR1 MDHEN, CDR2 SYDVKM. V lost 2 bases to trimming and J lost 6 bases; unmatched junction nucleotides: 5. CDR3 sequence: CASSLPGGFHGYTF. As DNA, the CDR3 is TGTGCCAGCAGTTTACCAGGGGGCTTTCATGGCTACACCTTC.

The V call is TRBV28, the J call TRBJ1-4; weak D call: TRBD1 (6 bases). The CDR3 has 15 residues. Germline assignment: CDR1 MDHEN and CDR2 SYDVKM. V lost 6 bases and J 1 base, leaving 12 bases between the germline ends. The CDR3 nucleotides are TGTGCCAGCAGCCGTTACAGGGAAACTAATGAAAAACTGTTTTTT. It translates to CASSRYRETNEKLFF.

J is TRBJ2-7 and V is TRBV9; D perhaps matches TRBD2 (6 bases). Germline CDR1 is SGDLS and CDR2 is YYNGEE. V shed 0 bases and J shed 2 bases, with 12 bases lying between them. CDR3 size: 15 residues. This chain's CDR3 is CASSVGISGTYEQYF. The CDR3 DNA is TGTGCCAGCAGCGTAGGAATTAGCGGAACCTACGAGCAGTACTTC. The entire variable domain, with the rest obtained from reference TRBV9 and TRBJ2-7, is as follows: DSGVTQTPKHLITATGQRVTLRCSPRSGDLSVYWYQQSLDQGLQFLIQYYNGEERAKGNILERFSAQQFPDLHSELNLSSLELGDSALYFCASSVGISGTYEQYFGPGTRLTVT.

This clone is a singleton in its sample. The chain joins TRBV4-3 to TRBJ2-1, with D tentatively TRBD1 (5 bases). The V gene lost 0 bases and the J gene lost 5 bases, with 14 bases spanning the gap. Germline-derived CDR1 and CDR2 are LGHNA and YSLEER. The CDR3 length is 16 residues. CDR3 in amino acids: CASSQELTAPNNEQFF. CDR3 sequence (DNA): TGCGCCAGCAGCCAAGAACTGACAGCCCCTAACAATGAGCAGTTCTTC.

The rearrangement links TRBV11-3 to TRBJ2-1; 8 nucleotides match TRBD2. The V segment lost 1 base and the J segment 9 bases; nucleotides outside the gene matches: 11. Germline CDR1 SGHNT, CDR2 YENEEA. This CDR3 has 16 residues. CDR3 DNA: TGTGCCAGCAGCTTAGGTGTAGCGGGACATAAAAGTGAGCAGTTCTTC. Its translation: CASSLGVAGHKSEQFF.

The V gene is TRBV19, the J gene TRBJ2-7, with D unresolved. The germline V gene has CDR1 LNHDA and CDR2 SQIVND (reference sequence). This CDR3 is built from 14 residues. V dropped 6 bases and J dropped 5 bases, with 17 bases sitting between them. The CDR3 loop is CASSPRVPTHEQYF. The DNA of the CDR3 is TGTGCCAGTAGCCCCCGGGTTCCAACCCACGAGCAGTACTTC.

The chain joins TRBV18 to TRBJ2-7, with a tentative D call TRBD2 (6 bases). Trimming cost V 2 bases and J 4 bases, with 12 bases left between them. There are 14 residues in the CDR3. Germline CDR1 is KGHSH and CDR2 is LQKENI. The CDR3 spells CASSPDAGRYEQYF. CDR3 nucleotides: TGTGCCAGCTCACCAGATGCAGGGAGGTACGAGCAGTACTTC. The full variable domain, with the rest looked up from reference TRBV18 and TRBJ2-7, is NAGVMQNPRHLVRRRGQEARLRCSPMKGHSHVYWYRQLPEEGLKFMVYLQKENIIDESGMPKERFSAEFPKEGPSILRIQQVVRGDSAAYFCASSPDAGRYEQYFGPGTRLTVT.

The chain employs TRBV24-1 and TRBJ2-1, with D tentatively TRBD2 (6 bases). Trimming took 8 bases from V and 5 from J, leaving 9 bases between them. This CDR3 contains 12 residues. Germline values: CDR1 KGHDR, CDR2 SFDVKD. CDR3: CATMGGNNEQFF. CDR3 sequence (DNA): TGTGCCACCATGGGCGGGAACAATGAGCAGTTCTTC.

The chain couples TRBV7-8 to TRBJ2-5, with 11 bases that match TRBD1. Trimming took 5 bases from V and 9 from J; bases not matched to a gene: 11. The CDR3 consists of 15 residues. In germline, CDR1 is SGHVS, CDR2 FQNEAQ. CDR3 in amino acids: CASSPTGTGGLAQYF. CDR3 nucleotide sequence: TGTGCCAGCAGCCCCACCGGGACAGGGGGTTTGGCCCAGTACTTC.

The rearrangement uses TRBV28 and TRBJ2-3; weak D call: TRBD2 (6 bases). CDR3 length: 15 amino acids. Germline assignment: CDR1 MDHEN and CDR2 SYDVKM. V lost 2 bases and J lost 5, with 14 bases in between. Here the CDR3 DNA reads TGTGCCAGCAGTTTACGTAGGCTTAGCGGAGATACGCAGTATTTT. Its translation: CASSLRRLSGDTQYF.

The chain couples TRBV24-1 to TRBJ2-1; perhaps TRBD1 as D (6 bases). CDR1 and CDR2 from the germline V gene are KGHDR and SFDVKD. V was cut by 3 bases and J by 12 bases, with 14 bases left in between. The CDR3 has 13 amino acids. In nucleotides, the CDR3 is TGTGCCACCAGTGATACAGGGTTTCGGGGGCAGTTCTTC. Translating it yields CATSDTGFRGQFF.

This clone was detected a few times. V gene TRBV6-5 combines with J gene TRBJ2-7, with D maybe TRBD2 (6 bases). Germline assignment: CDR1 MNHEY and CDR2 SVGAGI. CDR3 size: 15 residues. V was cut by 4 bases and J by 3 bases, with 16 bases left in between. CDR3 DNA sequence: TGTGCCAGCAGTTTAGTATGGGACTCATTCTACGAGCAGTACTTC. Amino acid sequence: CASSLVWDSFYEQYF.

V usage is TRBV11-2 and J usage is TRBJ2-1; 14 bases match TRBD2. This CDR3 is built from 15 residues. Unmatched junction bases numbered 4, after V lost 5 bases and J lost 7 bases. Germline CDR1 and CDR2: SGHAT and FQNNGV. CDR3 loop: CASSQTSGRGNEQFF. In DNA form, the CDR3 reads TGTGCCAGCAGCCAGACTAGCGGGAGGGGGAATGAGCAGTTCTTC.

The gene calls are TRBV5-4 and TRBJ1-2; 7 bases map to TRBD1. The germline gives CDR1 SGHNT, CDR2 YYREEE (reference sequence). Trimming cost V 5 bases and J 2 bases; bases outside gene matches: 3. CDR3 length: 13 amino acids. In DNA form, the CDR3 reads TGTGCCAGCAGGACAGGGAGGAACTATGGCTACACCTTC. Its translation: CASRTGRNYGYTF.

This clone has just one count. The chain couples TRBV4-2 to TRBJ1-2, with D unresolved. The CDR3 spans 14 residues. CDR1 LGHNA and CDR2 YNFKEQ come from the germline V gene. Trimming pared 0 bases from V and 3 bases from J, leaving 8 bases between. CDR3 nucleotides: TGTGCCAGCAGCCAAGACGGGTCCCACTATGGCTACACCTTC. It is translated as CASSQDGSHYGYTF.

The chain couples TRBV7-9 to TRBJ2-3; a possible D gene is TRBD2 (6 bases). V gave up 3 bases and J gave up 4 bases, with 14 bases separating them. CDR3 size: 15 residues. CDR1 and CDR2 from the germline V gene are SEHNR and FQNEAQ (reference sequence). For the CDR3, the DNA is TGTGCCAGCAGCTTGTTCGGGGGAGCCGCAGATACGCAGTATTTT. Translated, it gives CASSLFGGAADTQYF.

The rearrangement uses TRBV18 and TRBJ2-1, with TRBD2 matching 14 bases. Germline CDR1 is KGHSH and CDR2 is LQKENI. This CDR3 has 16 residues. After removal of 5 bases from V and 8 bases from J, the junction contained 8 bases not matched to a gene. CDR3 region: CASSSGLAGGVDEQFF. In nucleotides, the CDR3 is TGTGCCAGCTCATCCGGACTAGCGGGAGGTGTCGATGAGCAGTTCTTC.

The chain uses TRBV7-9 and TRBJ1-1, with 7 bases that match TRBD1. The CDR3 consists of 14 residues. Germline CDR1 reads SEHNR; CDR2 reads FQNEAQ (reference sequence). J gave up 1 base and V 4 bases, and 3 bases lay outside the gene matches. The CDR3 nucleotides read TGTGCCAGCAGCTACGGGACAGCGAACACTGAAGCTTTCTTT. Encoded protein: CASSYGTANTEAFF.

For the CDR3, the DNA is TGTGCCAGCGTGGGACAGGGGGCTTTTGGGGCCAACGTCCTGACTTTC. Its protein is CASVGQGAFGANVLTF. This chain uses TRBV2 with TRBJ2-6; the match to TRBD1 covers 12 bases. V lost 8 bases, J lost 3 bases, and 5 bases stayed unmatched. This CDR3 has 16 residues. The V gene's germline CDR1 is SNHLY and CDR2 FYNNEI.

The gene calls are TRBV6-5 and TRBJ1-3; weak D call: TRBD1 (6 bases). The CDR3 totals 15 residues. From germline, CDR1 is MNHEY and CDR2 SVGAGI. Trimming removed 7 bases from V and 0 bases from J, with 13 bases in between. CDR3 region: CASTPDRYSGNTIYF. CDR3 sequence (DNA): TGTGCCAGCACCCCTGACAGGTACTCTGGAAACACCATATATTTT.

This chain joins TRBV7-6 and TRBJ1-1; 7 bases agree with TRBD1. In germline, CDR1 is SGHVS, CDR2 FNYEAQ. The length of the CDR3 is 15 residues. The junction had 4 bases not matched to a gene; V was cut back by 1 base and J by 2 bases. CDR3 coding DNA: TGTGCCAGCAGCTTAGTAAGGGGGCCCAACACTGAAGCTTTCTTT. It yields the protein CASSLVRGPNTEAFF.

This clone is a singleton in its sample. The rearrangement joins TRBV18 to TRBJ1-6, with 7 bases identical to TRBD1. Trimming removed 3 bases from V and 8 bases from J; junction bases left unmatched: 7. The CDR3 extends over 15 amino acids. Per germline, CDR1 KGHSH and CDR2 LQKENI. The CDR3 reads CASSPGQADYSPLHF. The DNA for the CDR3 is TGTGCCAGCTCACCTGGACAGGCCGACTATTCACCCCTCCACTTT.

This chain uses TRBV5-1 with TRBJ2-1, with TRBD2 matching over 11 bases. This CDR3 spans 15 amino acids. Germline CDR1 and CDR2: SGHRS and YFSETQ. With 4 bases clipped from V and 6 bases from J, the junction kept 6 bases outside the gene matches. The CDR3 loop reads CASSEGLAGGNEQFF. In DNA form, the CDR3 reads TGCGCCAGCAGCGAGGGGCTAGCGGGAGGCAATGAGCAGTTCTTC.

The chain combines TRBV7-9 with TRBJ2-5; maybe TRBD1 (6 bases). The V and J ends lost 5 bases and 5 bases respectively, with 15 bases between them. This CDR3 region has 14 residues. Germline V gene sequence: CDR1 SEHNR, CDR2 FQNEAQ (reference sequence). DNA for the CDR3: TGTGCCAGCAGCACGGGACATTCTAAGGAGACCCAGTACTTC. The encoded protein is CASSTGHSKETQYF. Using reference TRBV7-9 and TRBJ2-5 for the parts outside the CDR3, the full variable domain is DTGVSQNPRHKITKRGQNVTFRCDPISEHNRLYWYRQTLGQGPEFLTYFQNEAQLEKSRLLSDRFSAERPKGSFSTLEIQRTEQGDSAMYLCASSTGHSKETQYFGPGTRLLVL.